These 13 T cell receptor beta chains originate from one sample sequenced in a study of T cell responses to AZD1222 COVID-19 vaccine. Measured with immunoSEQ multiplex PCR; TCRdb has only the in-frame clones, and not every one. In the table there are 120,000 to 150,000 clones, about 90% of which are singletons. This specimen was peripheral blood, taken on day 0 of AZD1222 vaccination. The receptor set was obtained from an adult in good health.

J is TRBJ2-7 and V is TRBV7-8, with D perhaps given as TRBD1 or TRBD2 (6 bases each). Germline-derived CDR1 and CDR2 are SGHVS and FQNEAQ. V lost 1 base and J 2 bases, leaving 15 bases between the germline ends. There are 16 residues in the CDR3. For the CDR3, the DNA is TGTGCCAGCAGCTTAGGGATAGGGGGACTCCCCTACGAGCAGTACTTC. As protein: CASSLGIGGLPYEQYF.

This clone was seen ten or more times. The V call is TRBV6-1, the J call TRBJ1-5, with unresolved D. This CDR3 region has 15 residues. Trimming removed 0 bases at V and 0 bases at J, with 6 bases between. The germline gives CDR1 MNHNS, CDR2 SASEGT. The CDR3 here is CASSEAGHSNQPQHF. The CDR3 region has the DNA TGTGCCAGCAGTGAAGCGGGTCATAGCAATCAGCCCCAGCATTTT.

This chain uses TRBV3-1 (or the pseudogene TRBV3-2) with TRBJ2-7, with D possibly being TRBD1 (7 bases). V was trimmed by 4 bases and J by 2 bases, leaving 9 bases between them. Germline CDR1 and CDR2: LGHDT and YNNKEL (reference sequence). This CDR3 comprises 13 residues. The CDR3 loop is CASSPGGPYEQYF. The CDR3 DNA reads as TGTGCCAGCAGCCCAGGGGGGCCCTACGAGCAGTACTTC.

The gene calls are TRBV6-4 and TRBJ1-1, with D tentatively TRBD1 (6 bases). This CDR3 has 13 amino acids. Looked up from germline, CDR1 is MRHNA and CDR2 is SNTAGT. V was shortened by 5 bases and J by 5 bases, with 12 bases between the two germline ends. In DNA, the CDR3 is TGTGCCAGCAGTTGGAGTCAGGGGACTGAAGCTTTCTTT. Its protein product is CASSWSQGTEAFF.

This clone has just a few counts. This sequence joins TRBV11-1 and TRBJ1-1, with D maybe TRBD1 (6 bases). The V end was cut by 6 bases, the J end by 0 bases, with 17 bases between. Germline lookup yields CDR1 SGHAT and CDR2 FQDESV (reference sequence). The CDR3 runs 16 residues. CDR3 bases: TGTGCCAGCAGAACTCCAAGTCAGGGGCTGAACACTGAAGCTTTCTTT. Protein: CASRTPSQGLNTEAFF. The full variable domain, completed using reference TRBV11-1 and TRBJ1-1, is EAEVAQSPRYKITEKSQAVAFWCDPISGHATLYWYRQILGQGPELLVQFQDESVVDDSQLPKDRFSAERLKGVDSTLKIQPAELGDSAMYLCASRTPSQGLNTEAFFGQGTRLTVV.

The chain couples TRBV5-1 to TRBJ2-7; TRBD2 matches 8 bases. Germline V gives CDR1 SGHRS, CDR2 YFSETQ. The CDR3 sequence is 12 residues long. V was clipped by 7 bases and J by 2 bases; unmatched bases: 2. The chain's CDR3 is CASSGGAYEQYF. In DNA, the CDR3 is TGCGCCAGCTCGGGGGGGGCCTACGAGCAGTACTTC.

This rearrangement joins TRBV12-3 or TRBV12-4 to TRBJ2-2; D not resolved. The CDR3 extends over 12 amino acids. V was cut by 0 bases and J by 8 bases, with 4 bases left in between. CDR3: CASSLAIGELFF. Written as DNA, the CDR3 is TGTGCCAGCAGTTTAGCGATTGGGGAGCTGTTTTTT.

This chain links TRBV5-4 with TRBJ1-6; tentatively, D is TRBD1 (6 bases). Germline V gene sequence: CDR1 SGHNT, CDR2 YYREEE (reference sequence). V lost 4 bases and J 7 bases, leaving 12 bases between the germline ends. The CDR3 consists of 14 residues. CDR3 loop: CASSIDRSNSPLHF. The CDR3 region has the DNA TGTGCCAGCAGCATAGACAGGAGCAATTCACCCCTCCACTTT.

This chain links TRBV7-9 with TRBJ1-5, with D maybe TRBD1 (6 bases). The CDR3 length is 17 residues. V lost 1 base and J 0 bases, leaving 13 bases between the germline ends. Looked up from germline, CDR1 is SEHNR and CDR2 is FQNEAQ (reference sequence). The CDR3 loop is CASSLGGAGSSNQPQHF. Written as DNA, the CDR3 is TGTGCCAGCAGCTTAGGGGGGGCAGGGAGTAGCAATCAGCCCCAGCATTTT.

The chain combines TRBV5-4 with TRBJ1-2; 9 bases map to TRBD1. From germline, CDR1 is SGHNT and CDR2 YYREEE (reference sequence). V trimming: 2 bases; J trimming: 1 base; junction bases outside the gene matches: 3. The CDR3 extends over 15 amino acids. CDR3 loop: CASSFGTGINYGYTF. In DNA form, the CDR3 reads TGTGCCAGCAGCTTTGGGACAGGGATTAACTATGGCTACACCTTC.

The gene calls are TRBV6-4 and TRBJ1-2, with D possibly being TRBD1 (5 bases). The CDR3 extends over 14 amino acids. V was trimmed by 4 bases and J by 3 bases, leaving 12 bases between them. Germline assignment: CDR1 MRHNA and CDR2 SNTAGT. The CDR3 is CASSARGGDYGYTF. In DNA form, the CDR3 reads TGTGCCAGCAGTGCCCGGGGGGGAGACTATGGCTACACCTTC.

This chain connects TRBV19 to TRBJ1-1; D unresolved. The germline gives CDR1 LNHDA, CDR2 SQIVND (reference sequence). V dropped 2 bases and J dropped 9 bases, with 7 bases sitting between them. The CDR3 covers 11 residues. The CDR3 region is CASSILTKAFF. The CDR3 DNA reads TGTGCCAGTAGTATATTAACAAAAGCTTTCTTT. Full variable domain (missing parts from reference TRBV19 and TRBJ1-1): DGGITQSPKYLFRKEGQNVTLSCEQNLNHDAMYWYRQDPGQGLRLIYYSQIVNDFQKGDIAEGYSVSREKKESFPLTVTSAQKNPTAFYLCASSILTKAFFGQGTRLTVV.

The rearrangement joins TRBV5-6 to TRBJ1-3; TRBD1 is a possible D gene (5 bases). The CDR3 is 17 residues long. The germline V gene encodes CDR1 SGHDT and CDR2 YYEEEE. The V end was cut by 2 bases, the J end by 0 bases, with 15 bases between. CDR3 coding DNA: TGTGCCAGCAGCTTAAGTCTTTACGGACACTCTGGAAACACCATATATTTT. The encoded protein is CASSLSLYGHSGNTIYF.